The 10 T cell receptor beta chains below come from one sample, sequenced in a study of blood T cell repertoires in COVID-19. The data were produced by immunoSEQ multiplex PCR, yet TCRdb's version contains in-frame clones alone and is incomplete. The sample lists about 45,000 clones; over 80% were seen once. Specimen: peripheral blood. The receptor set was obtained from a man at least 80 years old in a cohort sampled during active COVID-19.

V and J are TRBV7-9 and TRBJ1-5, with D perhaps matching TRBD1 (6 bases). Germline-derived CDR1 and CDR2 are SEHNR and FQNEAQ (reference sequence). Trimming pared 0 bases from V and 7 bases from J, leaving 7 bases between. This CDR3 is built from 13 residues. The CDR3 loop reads CASSLAGQQPQHF. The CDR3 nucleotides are TGTGCCAGCAGCTTAGCCGGACAGCAGCCCCAGCATTTT. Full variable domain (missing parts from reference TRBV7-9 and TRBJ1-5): DTGVSQNPRHKITKRGQNVTFRCDPISEHNRLYWYRQTLGQGPEFLTYFQNEAQLEKSRLLSDRFSAERPKGSFSTLEIQRTEQGDSAMYLCASSLAGQQPQHFGDGTRLSIL.

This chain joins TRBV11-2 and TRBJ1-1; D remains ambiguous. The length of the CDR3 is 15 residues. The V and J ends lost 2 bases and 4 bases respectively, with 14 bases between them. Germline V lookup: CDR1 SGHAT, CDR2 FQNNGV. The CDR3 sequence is CASSLPMRPSTEAFF. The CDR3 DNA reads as TGTGCCAGCAGCTTACCGATGCGGCCGAGCACTGAAGCTTTCTTT.

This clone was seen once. Here the CDR3 reads CASSYTGTVYEQYF. CDR3 in DNA: TGTGCCAGCAGTTACACCGGGACAGTCTACGAGCAGTACTTC. The V gene is TRBV6-2 or TRBV6-3, the J gene TRBJ2-7; the match to TRBD1 covers 7 bases. Germline CDR1 is MNHEY and CDR2 is SVGEGT. Germline trimming cut 2 bases from V and 3 bases from J; bases unmatched to any gene: 4. CDR3 size: 14 residues.

Here the CDR3 reads CATLAAVDEQYF. CDR3 DNA: TGCGCCACCCTGGCCGCGGTCGACGAGCAGTACTTC. The chain has TRBV10-2 and TRBJ2-7, with D hard to call. V lost 10 bases and J lost 5, with 15 bases in between. Germline loops: CDR1 WSHSY, CDR2 SAAADI. The CDR3 covers 12 residues.

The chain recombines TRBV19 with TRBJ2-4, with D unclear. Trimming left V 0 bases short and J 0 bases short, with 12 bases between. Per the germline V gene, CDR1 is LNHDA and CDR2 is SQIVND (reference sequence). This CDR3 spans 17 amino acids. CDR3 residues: CASSIDGAALAKNIQYF. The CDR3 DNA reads TGTGCCAGTAGTATAGACGGCGCGGCACTAGCCAAAAACATTCAGTACTTC.

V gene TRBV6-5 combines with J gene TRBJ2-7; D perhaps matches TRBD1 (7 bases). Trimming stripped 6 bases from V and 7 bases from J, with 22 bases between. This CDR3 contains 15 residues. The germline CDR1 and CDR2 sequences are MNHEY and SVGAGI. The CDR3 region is CASRRLDRDWQEQYF. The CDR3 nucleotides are TGTGCCAGCAGGCGACTTGACAGGGACTGGCAGGAGCAGTACTTC.

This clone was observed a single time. This chain's CDR3 is CASSIPNSRVGINEQFF. The DNA of the CDR3 is TGTGCCAGCAGCATACCCAACTCCCGGGTAGGAATCAATGAGCAGTTCTTC. V is TRBV5-4 and J is TRBJ2-1, with no clear D. V was trimmed by 4 bases and J by 6 bases, leaving 23 bases between them. This CDR3 region has 17 residues. From germline, CDR1 is SGHNT and CDR2 YYREEE (reference sequence). The whole variable domain, remainder taken from reference TRBV5-4 and TRBJ2-1, is ETGVTQSPTHLIKTRGQQVTLRCSSQSGHNTVSWYQQALGQGPQFIFQYYREEENGRGNFPPRFSGLQFPNYSSELNVNALELDDSALYLCASSIPNSRVGINEQFFGPGTRLTVL.

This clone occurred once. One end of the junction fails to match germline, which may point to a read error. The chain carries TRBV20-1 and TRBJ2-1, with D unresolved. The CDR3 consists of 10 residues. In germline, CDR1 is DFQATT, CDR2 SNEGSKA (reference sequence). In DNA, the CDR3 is TGCAGTGCTAGCTACGATGAGCAGTTCTTC. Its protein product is CSASYDEQFF.

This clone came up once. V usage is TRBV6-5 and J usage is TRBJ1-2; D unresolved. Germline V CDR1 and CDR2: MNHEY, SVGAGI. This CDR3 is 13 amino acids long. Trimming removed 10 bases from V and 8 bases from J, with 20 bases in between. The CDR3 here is CAIQRGGDDGYTF. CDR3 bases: TGTGCCATCCAACGGGGAGGTGATGACGGCTACACCTTC.

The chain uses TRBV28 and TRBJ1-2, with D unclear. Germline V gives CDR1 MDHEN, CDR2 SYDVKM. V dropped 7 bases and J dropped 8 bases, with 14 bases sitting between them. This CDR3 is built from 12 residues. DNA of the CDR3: TGTGCCAGCACCCTTGGTAGTTTAGGCTACACCTTC. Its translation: CASTLGSLGYTF.